The next 17 T cell receptor beta chains were all read from a single sample in a study of T-cell memory formation after mild COVID-19. TCRdb re-called the 5' RACE reads with MiXCR, one entry per CDR3 protein. The sample has more than 300,000 distinct CDR3 sequences, approximately 22% seen once. Sequenced: PBMCs or a T cell subset sorted from them (not recorded which). These receptors were taken from a man younger than 30 who had mild COVID-19 (a few samples of this study predate the infection). Cell type and time point are not known.

The V gene is TRBV7-2, the J gene TRBJ2-1; D is uncertain. This CDR3 region has 13 residues. Germline V gene lookup returns CDR1 SGHTA and CDR2 FQGNSA. V lost 4 bases and J lost 6, with 10 bases in between. CDR3 nucleotide sequence: TGTGCCAGCAGCTCCAACGGCCTCAATGAGCAGTTCTTC. It translates to CASSSNGLNEQFF.

This clonotype was counted a few times. The rearrangement links TRBV7-2 to TRBJ1-4, with D uncertain. The V end lost 5 bases, the J end lost 2 bases, and 15 bases lay between the germline ends. Per germline, CDR1 SGHTA and CDR2 FQGNSA. The CDR3 sequence is 16 residues long. The CDR3 DNA sequence: TGTGCCAGCAGCCGTATAATAGGGCGGACTAATGAAAAACTGTTTTTT. Translated: CASSRIIGRTNEKLFF.

This chain connects TRBV4-1 to TRBJ2-5, with 10 bases that match TRBD1. Germline CDR1 reads MGHRA; CDR2 reads YSYEKL. The trim removed 4 bases at V and 2 bases at J, leaving 7 bases unmatched. CDR3 length: 16 residues. CDR3 region: CASSPGTGDDQETQYF. Here the CDR3 DNA reads TGCGCCAGCAGCCCCGGGACAGGGGACGATCAAGAGACCCAGTACTTC.

This clonotype occurred a few times. This chain links TRBV24-1 with TRBJ1-5; D remains unclear. V shed 2 bases and J shed 0 bases, with 7 bases lying between them. In germline, CDR1 is KGHDR, CDR2 SFDVKD. The CDR3 length is 15 residues. This CDR3 is CATSDSVDSNQPQHF. Here the CDR3 DNA reads TGTGCCACCAGTGATTCGGTCGATAGCAATCAGCCCCAGCATTTT.

Ten or more counts support this clonotype. The chain couples TRBV11-2 to TRBJ1-4; 9 nucleotides match TRBD1. The CDR3 totals 14 residues. V was clipped by 4 bases and J by 7 bases; unmatched bases: 4. Per germline, CDR1 SGHAT and CDR2 FQNNGV. DNA for the CDR3: TGTGCCAGCAGCTCCGGGACAGGGCCTGAAAAACTGTTTTTT. It codes for CASSSGTGPEKLFF.

In the case of this clonotype: One junction end does not reproduce the germline sequence, and a read error may be involved. CDR3 sequence (DNA): TGTGCAAGTAGTAAGGCTAGCTTTAGCACAGATACGCAGTATTTT. Translated: CASSKASFSTDTQYF. The chain has TRBV19 and TRBJ2-3; a weak D match, TRBD2 (5 bases). The CDR3 spans 15 residues. Germline V gene lookup returns CDR1 LNHDA and CDR2 SQIVND (reference sequence).

This chain uses TRBV4-1 with TRBJ1-5, with D unresolved. Trimming pared 0 bases from V and 7 bases from J, leaving 7 bases between. The CDR3 contains 13 residues. Germline-derived CDR1 and CDR2 are MGHRA and YSYEKL. The CDR3: CASSQEGKQPQHF. The CDR3 bases are TGCGCCAGCAGCCAAGAGGGGAAACAGCCCCAGCATTTT.

This clonotype was observed a handful of times. The genes are TRBV29-1 and TRBJ2-2, with TRBD1 identical over 9 bases. Germline loops: CDR1 SQVTM, CDR2 ANQGSEA. After removal of 5 bases from V and 4 bases from J, the junction contained 5 bases not matched to a gene. The CDR3 is 14 residues long. The CDR3 loop is CSVSRQGGTGELFF. CDR3 DNA sequence: TGCAGCGTTAGTAGACAGGGGGGCACCGGGGAGCTGTTTTTT.

This clonotype was seen only a few times. The rearrangement links TRBV7-9 to TRBJ1-1; TRBD1 matches at 7 bases. Germline V lookup: CDR1 SEHNR, CDR2 FQNEAQ (reference sequence). The CDR3 runs 20 residues. Losses at the gene ends were 5 bases for V and 0 bases for J; bases not matched to a gene: 21. Written as DNA, the CDR3 is TGTGCCAGCAGCCCGCCCCTGAACGTAGGGGGCAAAGGGGTGAACACTGAAGCTTTCTTT. Translation gives CASSPPLNVGGKGVNTEAFF.

The V call is TRBV12-3 or TRBV12-4, the J call TRBJ2-7; 8 bases fit TRBD1. V lost 5 bases and J lost 0; bases outside the gene matches: 3. CDR3 length: 14 amino acids. The CDR3, as DNA: TGTGCCAGCAGTACCGGACAGGGCTCCTACGAGCAGTACTTC. It yields the protein CASSTGQGSYEQYF.

This clonotype was detected a few times. The rearrangement joins TRBV12-3 or TRBV12-4 to TRBJ2-2, with 8 bases identical to TRBD1. V lost 5 bases to trimming and J lost 6 bases; unmatched junction nucleotides: 11. This CDR3 region has 16 residues. This CDR3 is CASSLRQGAGAGELFF. The CDR3 DNA follows: TGTGCCAGCAGTCTGAGGCAGGGGGCCGGCGCCGGGGAGCTGTTTTTT.

The rearrangement links TRBV5-1 to TRBJ2-3; 9 bases match TRBD2. The CDR3 is made up of 16 amino acids. CDR1 is SGHRS and CDR2 is YFSETQ in the germline V gene. Trimming removed 2 bases from V and 1 base from J; junction bases left unmatched: 5. DNA of the CDR3: TGCGCCAGCAGCTTCCCAAAGCGGGGGGGCACAGATACGCAGTATTTT. Translated: CASSFPKRGGTDTQYF.

This clonotype turned up a few times. The chain is built from TRBV20-1 and TRBJ2-2; D is unresolved. Germline loops: CDR1 DFQATT, CDR2 SNEGSKA (reference sequence). This CDR3 contains 14 residues. With 3 bases removed from V and 4 bases from J, the gap between germline ends came to 12 bases. The CDR3 coding sequence is TGCAGTGCTAGGAACCAGCGTGGCACCGGGGAGCTGTTTTTT. Amino acid sequence: CSARNQRGTGELFF.

The chain recombines TRBV4-2 with TRBJ1-6, with 8 bases lining up with TRBD1. CDR3 length: 17 residues. The V gene's germline CDR1 is LGHNA and CDR2 YNFKEQ. With V trimmed by 0 bases and J by 7 bases, 8 bases remained unmatched. The DNA of the CDR3 is TGTGCCAGCAGCCAAGATTACGGACAGGGATGGAATTCACCCCTCCACTTT. This sequence encodes CASSQDYGQGWNSPLHF.

The chain has TRBV28 and TRBJ2-7, with a tentative D call TRBD2 (5 bases). CDR3 length: 15 residues. Germline CDR1 reads MDHEN; CDR2 reads SYDVKM. V lost 5 bases and J lost 3, with 17 bases in between. The CDR3 DNA sequence: TGTGCCAGCAGTAACCTCGGACTGAGAGACTACGAGCAGTACGTC. It codes for CASSNLGLRDYEQYV.

This clonotype was recorded a few times. This chain links TRBV9 with TRBJ1-2; 7 nucleotides line up with TRBD1. Germline values: CDR1 SGDLS, CDR2 YYNGEE. After removal of 0 bases from V and 0 bases from J, the junction contained 5 bases not matched to a gene. The CDR3 has 16 amino acids. As DNA, the CDR3 is TGTGCCAGCAGCGTAGAGGGACAGACCTCTAACTATGGCTACACCTTC. It yields the protein CASSVEGQTSNYGYTF.

At least ten counts were recorded for this clonotype. The chain links TRBV11-1 to TRBJ2-3, with D perhaps TRBD1 (6 bases). The CDR3 covers 16 residues. The ends were cut back, 2 bases at V and 2 bases at J, with 14 bases in the middle. Germline CDR1 and CDR2: SGHAT and FQDESV (reference sequence). CDR3 nucleotides: TGTGCCAGCAGCTTAAATGACAGGCTAATCACAGATACGCAGTATTTT. It is translated as CASSLNDRLITDTQYF.